The entry below describes one T cell receptor beta chain. Its antigen remains unidentified. Within one base of it there is no much larger clone, and no base qualities were kept. The sample was run on an Illumina HiSeq 1500. TCRdb itself trimmed the public reads at Q25 with fastp, ran MiXCR and retained productive beta chains. One record per CDR3 amino acid sequence lists the most common genes and DNA. The sample yields around 740,000 distinct CDR3 sequences; about a third were counted once. 2.5% to 3% of the sample lies in the top ten. Trimming takes 5 bases from V and 5 bases from J, and the germline ends sit 16 bases apart. CDR1 is given as SGHRS and CDR2 as YFSETQ, both from the germline V gene. The CDR3 sequence holds 14 residues, the cysteine and phenylalanine included. Solely the CDR3 DNA is kept, with 42 bases framed from the first base. This record comes from a study of T cell repertoires in cytomegalovirus infection (dated by TCRdb to between 2018 and 2021). Describing the broader study: Because public TCR beta signatures pointed to carriage of CMV infection together with the matching HLA type, the HLA type of each donor mattered for the analysis. Overall study outcomes, separate from this receptor: The ex vivo response was dominated by HLA-C-restricted CMV-specific TCR beta clonotypes, which also provided the single most frequent clonotype in two of eight donors. Cumulative frequency of public TCR beta family members discriminated carriers of CMV infection plus the relevant HLA type in this cohort and an independent approximately 400-donor cohort.

Sequences were obtained from PBMCs. The source of this sequence is a human donor in good health (CMV status not recorded). Some clones in this sample may be carry-over from other donors' samples. The sequence is built from TRBV5-1 and TRBJ2-5, with an unclear D gene assignment. For the CDR3, the sequence is CASSPGPPTETQYF. The bases are TGCGCCAGCAGTCCCGGGCCCCCAACGGAGACCCAGTACTTC.